Each of the 22 T cell receptor beta chains below was sequenced from the same sample in a study of cytomegalovirus exposure and HLA in healthy donors. Primers for the PCR totalled 60 Vbeta and 13 Jbeta. Data came from immunoSEQ multiplex PCR; TCRdb stores just in-frame clones and leaves some out. The table shows some 150,000 clones, with about 79% occurring only once. The source material was PBMCs. The receptors stem from a female donor in good health and CMV-seropositive.

This chain connects TRBV5-4 to TRBJ2-5; a possible D gene is TRBD1 (5 bases). The germline CDR1 and CDR2 sequences are SGHNT and YYREEE (reference sequence). This CDR3 contains 13 residues. Trimming stripped 4 bases from V and 1 base from J, with 8 bases between. CDR3 bases: TGTGCCAGCAGCCGAGACAGCCAAGAGACCCAGTACTTC. Protein: CASSRDSQETQYF. Looking up the rest from reference TRBV5-4 and TRBJ2-5 gives the full variable domain: ETGVTQSPTHLIKTRGQQVTLRCSSQSGHNTVSWYQQALGQGPQFIFQYYREEENGRGNFPPRFSGLQFPNYSSELNVNALELDDSALYLCASSRDSQETQYFGPGTRLLVL.

The J gene is TRBJ2-1, the V gene TRBV25-1; TRBD2 agrees at 8 bases. Looked up from germline, CDR1 is MGHDK and CDR2 is SYGVNS. The CDR3 loop spans 14 amino acids. The J segment lost 3 bases and the V segment lost 5 bases, leaving 3 bases of the junction unmatched. CDR3 in amino acids: CASSPGLDYNEQFF. The CDR3 nucleotides read TGTGCCAGCAGTCCGGGACTAGACTACAATGAGCAGTTCTTC.

The genes are TRBV7-9 and TRBJ1-5, with D unresolved. Between the trimmed V and J ends, which lost 3 bases and 4 bases, there was a span of 4 bases. Germline CDR1 is SEHNR and CDR2 is FQNEAQ (reference sequence). The CDR3 is made up of 12 amino acids. The CDR3 sequence: CASSFQNQPQHF. The CDR3 bases are TGTGCCAGCAGCTTTCAGAATCAGCCCCAGCATTTT.

The CDR3 nucleotides are TGTGCCAGCAGCGTGGGATCGCGGGGAGGCGAGCAGTACTTC. Translated: CASSVGSRGGEQYF. The genes are TRBV5-4 and TRBJ2-7; possibly TRBD2 for D (6 bases). The CDR3 loop spans 14 amino acids. The germline V gene has CDR1 SGHNT and CDR2 YYREEE (reference sequence). The V and J ends lost 4 bases and 6 bases respectively, with 17 bases between them.

The genes are TRBV6-1 and TRBJ1-5, with D possibly matching TRBD1 (5 bases). Trimming shortened V by 2 bases and J by 5 bases, and 7 bases separated the two germline ends. This CDR3 comprises 13 residues. In germline, CDR1 is MNHNS, CDR2 SASEGT. The CDR3 sequence is CASSEPGDQPQHF. In DNA form, the CDR3 reads TGTGCCAGCAGTGAACCGGGGGATCAGCCCCAGCATTTT.

The CDR3 region is CASSAGTEPAYEQYF. DNA of the CDR3: TGTGCCAGCAGCGCCGGGACAGAACCCGCCTACGAGCAGTACTTC. The chain is built from TRBV5-4 and TRBJ2-7, with 7 bases lining up with TRBD1. This CDR3 comprises 15 residues. The V segment lost 4 bases and the J segment 2 bases; nucleotides outside the gene matches: 9. Germline CDR1 reads SGHNT; CDR2 reads YYREEE (reference sequence).

The chain couples TRBV5-1 to TRBJ2-1, with 8 positions matching TRBD2. The V gene end was trimmed by 6 bases and the J gene end by 0 bases; junction bases not matched to a gene: 11. The CDR3 is 17 residues long. From germline, CDR1 is SGHRS and CDR2 YFSETQ. The CDR3 region has the DNA TGCGCCAGCACCCCCGGGGGGGGGCCCACCTCCTACAATGAGCAGTTCTTC. It yields the protein CASTPGGGPTSYNEQFF.

The CDR3 nucleotides read TGCGCCAGCAGCGATCCTCGAGCGACGGGCACAGATACGCAGTATTTT. Its translation is CASSDPRATGTDTQYF. The chain recombines TRBV5-1 with TRBJ2-3; D not certain. The CDR3 sequence is 16 residues long. V lost 4 bases, J lost 1 base, and 16 bases lay in between. From germline, CDR1 is SGHRS and CDR2 YFSETQ.

This chain uses TRBV6-4 with TRBJ2-1, with D possibly matching TRBD1 (6 bases). Germline CDR1 MRHNA, CDR2 SNTAGT. The V gene lost 6 bases and the J gene lost 8 bases, with 17 bases spanning the gap. The CDR3 extends over 14 amino acids. CDR3 sequence: CASSRSLSGDEQFF. CDR3 in DNA: TGTGCCAGCAGCCGGAGCCTATCAGGGGATGAGCAGTTCTTC.

The rearrangement joins TRBV5-1 to TRBJ2-2, with D tentatively TRBD1 (6 bases). V was trimmed by 4 bases and J by 0 bases, leaving 13 bases between them. CDR3 length equals 16 residues. Looked up from germline, CDR1 is SGHRS and CDR2 is YFSETQ. The chain's CDR3 is CASSVQGFANTGELFF. As DNA, the CDR3 is TGCGCCAGCAGCGTACAGGGCTTCGCGAACACCGGGGAGCTGTTTTTT. Complete variable domain (other parts from reference TRBV5-1 and TRBJ2-2): KAGVTQTPRYLIKTRGQQVTLSCSPISGHRSVSWYQQTPGQGLQFLFEYFSETQRNKGNFPGRFSGRQFSNSRSEMNVSTLELGDSALYLCASSVQGFANTGELFFGEGSRLTVL.

V and J are TRBV7-2 and TRBJ1-4; weak D call: TRBD1 (6 bases). V dropped 2 bases and J dropped 3 bases, with 7 bases sitting between them. Germline V lookup: CDR1 SGHTA, CDR2 FQGNSA. CDR3 length: 14 residues. CDR3 protein: CASSLQGPNEKLFF. CDR3 nucleotides: TGTGCCAGCAGCTTACAGGGGCCTAATGAAAAACTGTTTTTT.

The gene calls are TRBV28 and TRBJ1-6; 10 bases map to TRBD1. In germline, CDR1 is MDHEN, CDR2 SYDVKM. V gave up 5 bases and J gave up 7 bases; unmatched junction bases: 8. The CDR3 runs to 16 residues. The CDR3 DNA reads TGTGCCAGCAGTCAGGGACAGGGGCAGGGGAATTCACCCCTCCACTTT. Amino acids: CASSQGQGQGNSPLHF.

The chain couples TRBV5-4 to TRBJ1-6, with TRBD1 as a possible D gene (5 bases). Per germline, CDR1 SGHNT and CDR2 YYREEE (reference sequence). Trimming removed 4 bases at V and 7 bases at J, with 15 bases between. The CDR3 extends over 15 amino acids. The CDR3 here is CASSGAGGGNSPLHF. The CDR3 DNA follows: TGTGCCAGCAGCGGAGCGGGGGGTGGGAATTCACCCCTCCACTTT.

This chain joins TRBV7-9 and TRBJ2-4; 8 bases map to TRBD2. The CDR3 contains 14 residues. The germline CDR1 and CDR2 sequences are SEHNR and FQNEAQ (reference sequence). The J segment lost 7 bases and the V segment lost 5 bases, leaving 7 bases of the junction unmatched. As DNA, the CDR3 is TGTGCCAGCAGCGCCGGGACTAGGACCAACATTCAGTACTTC. Its translation: CASSAGTRTNIQYF.

V is TRBV5-6 and J is TRBJ2-5; a possible D gene is TRBD2 (6 bases). Germline loops: CDR1 SGHDT, CDR2 YYEEEE. V gave up 5 bases and J gave up 5 bases, with 25 bases separating them. The CDR3 loop spans 17 amino acids. CDR3 in amino acids: CASRRERDGTRGETQYF. CDR3 sequence (DNA): TGTGCCAGCAGGCGGGAACGGGACGGCACTCGGGGGGAGACCCAGTACTTC.

In its sample, this clone was seen once. V gene TRBV4-2 combines with J gene TRBJ2-1, with 8 bases lining up with TRBD1. The CDR3 loop spans 16 amino acids. CDR1 and CDR2 (germline): LGHNA, YNFKEQ. V trimming: 4 bases; J trimming: 2 bases; junction bases outside the gene matches: 7. The CDR3 sequence is CASSPLTTGAYNEQFF. DNA for the CDR3: TGTGCCAGCAGCCCTTTGACGACAGGGGCCTACAATGAGCAGTTCTTC.

The CDR3, as DNA: TGTGCCAGCAGCTCCCCAGGTTTAAGCAATCAGCCCCAGCATTTT. It encodes CASSSPGLSNQPQHF. The chain has TRBV5-5 and TRBJ1-5, with unresolved D. The V gene's germline CDR1 is SGHKS and CDR2 YYEKEE (reference sequence). Trimming took off 3 bases at V and 1 base at J, with 11 bases between the two ends. This CDR3 is built from 15 residues.

The V gene is TRBV18, the J gene TRBJ1-1; 8 nucleotides line up with TRBD1. Germline assignment: CDR1 KGHSH and CDR2 LQKENI. V shed 3 bases, J shed 10 bases, and the junction held 16 bases outside the gene matches. The length of the CDR3 is 16 residues. DNA for the CDR3: TGTGCCAGCTCACCGGGGAAGGAGGGACAGGCATCACGAGCTTTCTTT. Translated: CASSPGKEGQASRAFF.

V and J are TRBV25-1 and TRBJ2-6; the match to TRBD2 covers 7 bases. The V segment lost 1 base and the J segment 2 bases; nucleotides outside the gene matches: 2. CDR3 length: 16 residues. In germline, CDR1 is MGHDK, CDR2 SYGVNS. CDR3 sequence reads: CASSEWGLTGANVLTF. As DNA, the CDR3 is TGTGCCAGCAGTGAATGGGGACTAACTGGGGCCAACGTCCTGACTTTC.

As to this clone: Other DNA sequences in this specimen translate into the identical CDR3. The chain uses TRBV27 and TRBJ2-3, with D perhaps TRBD2 (5 bases). The V end lost 0 bases, the J end lost 4 bases, and 8 bases lay between the germline ends. This CDR3 has 14 amino acids. Per the germline V gene, CDR1 is MNHEY and CDR2 is SMNVEV (reference sequence). As DNA, the CDR3 is TGTGCCAGCAGTTTATCGAGAGGGTCAGATACGCAGTATTTT. It codes for CASSLSRGSDTQYF.

The chain recombines TRBV30 with TRBJ2-7, with D possibly matching TRBD1 (6 bases). Germline CDR1 GTSNPN, CDR2 SVGIG (reference sequence). There are 13 residues in the CDR3. Trimming took off 1 base at V and 6 bases at J, with 13 bases between the two ends. CDR3 DNA: TGTGCCTGGAGTGGGCAGGGGATCCTCGAGCAGTACTTC. Encoded protein: CAWSGQGILEQYF. Full variable domain (remainder filled in from reference TRBV30 and TRBJ2-7): SQTIHQWPATLVQPVGSPLSLECTVEGTSNPNLYWYRQAAGRGLQLLFYSVGIGQISSEVPQNLSASRPQDRQFILSSKKLLLSDSGFYLCAWSGQGILEQYFGPGTRLTVT.

V is TRBV7-9 and J is TRBJ2-4; TRBD1 matches 9 bases. CDR1 and CDR2 from the germline V gene are SEHNR and FQNEAQ (reference sequence). With 1 base clipped from V and 6 bases from J, the junction kept 4 bases outside the gene matches. CDR3 length equals 15 residues. In nucleotides, the CDR3 is TGTGCCAGCAGCTTAGTAACAGGGGGCCCAAACATTCAGTACTTC. Its protein product is CASSLVTGGPNIQYF. The whole variable domain, filled in from reference TRBV7-9 and TRBJ2-4, reads DTGVSQNPRHKITKRGQNVTFRCDPISEHNRLYWYRQTLGQGPEFLTYFQNEAQLEKSRLLSDRFSAERPKGSFSTLEIQRTEQGDSAMYLCASSLVTGGPNIQYFGAGTRLSVL.